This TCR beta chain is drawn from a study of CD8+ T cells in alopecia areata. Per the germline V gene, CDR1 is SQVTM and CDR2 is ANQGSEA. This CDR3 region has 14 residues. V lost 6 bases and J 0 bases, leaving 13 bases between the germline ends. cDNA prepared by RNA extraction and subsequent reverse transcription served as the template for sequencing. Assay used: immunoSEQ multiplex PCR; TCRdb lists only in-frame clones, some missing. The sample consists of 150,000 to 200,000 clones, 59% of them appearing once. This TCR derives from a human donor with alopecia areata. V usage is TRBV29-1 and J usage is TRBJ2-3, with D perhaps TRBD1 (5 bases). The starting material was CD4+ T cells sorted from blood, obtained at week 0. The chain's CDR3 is CSVNDRPSTDTQYF. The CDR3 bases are TGCAGCGTGAACGACAGACCTAGCACAGATACGCAGTATTTT.